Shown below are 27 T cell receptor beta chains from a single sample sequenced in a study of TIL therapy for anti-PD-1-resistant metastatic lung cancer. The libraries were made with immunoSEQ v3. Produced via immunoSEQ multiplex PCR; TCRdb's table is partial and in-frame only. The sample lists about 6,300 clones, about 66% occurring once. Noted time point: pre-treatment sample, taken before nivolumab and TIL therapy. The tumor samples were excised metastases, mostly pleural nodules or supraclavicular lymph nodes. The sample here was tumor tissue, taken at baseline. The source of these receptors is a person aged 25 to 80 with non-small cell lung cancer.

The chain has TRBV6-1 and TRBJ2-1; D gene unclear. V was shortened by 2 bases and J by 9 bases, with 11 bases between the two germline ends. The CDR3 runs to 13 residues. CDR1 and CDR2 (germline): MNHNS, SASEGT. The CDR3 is CASSEHGQSEQFF. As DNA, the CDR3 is TGTGCCAGCAGTGAACACGGTCAGTCTGAGCAGTTCTTC.

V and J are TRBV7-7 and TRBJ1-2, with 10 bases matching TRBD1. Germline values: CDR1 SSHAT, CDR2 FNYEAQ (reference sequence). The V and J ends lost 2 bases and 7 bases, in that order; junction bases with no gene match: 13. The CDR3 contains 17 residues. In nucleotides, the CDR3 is TGTGCCAGCAGCTTAAGTACCAGGACAGGGGGACAAGGTGGCTACACCTTC. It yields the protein CASSLSTRTGGQGGYTF.

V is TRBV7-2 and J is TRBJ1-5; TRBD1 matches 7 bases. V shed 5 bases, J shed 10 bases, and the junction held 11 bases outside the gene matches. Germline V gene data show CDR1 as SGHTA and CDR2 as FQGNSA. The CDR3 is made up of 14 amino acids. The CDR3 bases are TGTGCCAGCAGCACGCAGGGGGTCCTCTCTCCCCAGCATTTT. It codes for CASSTQGVLSPQHF.

The CDR3 loop reads CASSPHTGPNTEAFF. In nucleotides, the CDR3 is TGCGCCAGCAGCCCACATACAGGGCCGAACACTGAAGCTTTCTTT. V and J are TRBV5-1 and TRBJ1-1; D is possibly TRBD1 (6 bases). The CDR3 is 15 residues long. Germline V gene sequence: CDR1 SGHRS, CDR2 YFSETQ. The V end was cut by 4 bases, the J end by 1 base, with 14 bases between.

CDR3 sequence reads: CASSGRDYGYTF. The CDR3 nucleotides are TGTGCCAGCAGTGGGCGGGACTATGGCTACACCTTC. The V call is TRBV6-6, the J call TRBJ1-2; D unresolved. This CDR3 comprises 12 residues. Germline loops: CDR1 MNHNY, CDR2 SVGAGI (reference sequence). Trimming stripped 5 bases from V and 3 bases from J, with 7 bases between.

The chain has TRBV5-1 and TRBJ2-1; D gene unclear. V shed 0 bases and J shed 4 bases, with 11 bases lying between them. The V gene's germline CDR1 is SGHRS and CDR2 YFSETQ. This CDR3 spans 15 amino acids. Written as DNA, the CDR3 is TGCGCCAGCAGCTTGGATCCGACTTTTTACAATGAGCAGTTCTTC. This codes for CASSLDPTFYNEQFF. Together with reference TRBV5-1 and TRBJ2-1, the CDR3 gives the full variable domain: KAGVTQTPRYLIKTRGQQVTLSCSPISGHRSVSWYQQTPGQGLQFLFEYFSETQRNKGNFPGRFSGRQFSNSRSEMNVSTLELGDSALYLCASSLDPTFYNEQFFGPGTRLTVL.

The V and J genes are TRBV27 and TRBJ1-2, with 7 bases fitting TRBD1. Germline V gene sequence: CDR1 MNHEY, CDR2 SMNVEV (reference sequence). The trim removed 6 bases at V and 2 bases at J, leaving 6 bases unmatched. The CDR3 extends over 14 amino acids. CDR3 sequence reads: CASSMGGQNYGYTF. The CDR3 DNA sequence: TGTGCCAGCAGCATGGGGGGACAGAACTATGGCTACACCTTC.

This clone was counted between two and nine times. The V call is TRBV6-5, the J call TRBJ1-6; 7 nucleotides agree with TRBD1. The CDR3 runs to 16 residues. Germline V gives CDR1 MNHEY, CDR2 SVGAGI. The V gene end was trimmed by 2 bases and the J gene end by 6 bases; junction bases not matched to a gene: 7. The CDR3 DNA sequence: TGTGCCAGCAGTTACCAATCGGGACAGACTAATTCACCCCTCCACTTT. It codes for CASSYQSGQTNSPLHF.

CDR3 sequence (DNA): TGTGCCAGCAGTGAAAAGGGGGCGGGCGGCTACACCTTC. This gives the protein CASSEKGAGGYTF. The chain uses TRBV6-1 and TRBJ1-2; 7 bases agree with TRBD1. The ends lost 2 bases at V and 8 bases at J; junction bases unmatched: 5. Germline V lookup: CDR1 MNHNS, CDR2 SASEGT. The CDR3 totals 13 residues.

The CDR3 sequence: CASSEGTSGGASETQYF. In DNA, the CDR3 is TGTGCCAGCAGCGAGGGGACTAGCGGGGGGGCAAGCGAGACCCAGTACTTC. The chain has TRBV9 and TRBJ2-5, with 16 bases identical to TRBD2. Trimming cost V 3 bases and J 5 bases; bases outside gene matches: 7. Germline CDR1 is SGDLS and CDR2 is YYNGEE. The CDR3 loop spans 17 amino acids.

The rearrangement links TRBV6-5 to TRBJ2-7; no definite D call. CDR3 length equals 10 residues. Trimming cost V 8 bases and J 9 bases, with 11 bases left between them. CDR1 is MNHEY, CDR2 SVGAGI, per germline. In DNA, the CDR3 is TGTGCCAGCGCCTGGAACGGGCAGTACTTC. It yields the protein CASAWNGQYF.

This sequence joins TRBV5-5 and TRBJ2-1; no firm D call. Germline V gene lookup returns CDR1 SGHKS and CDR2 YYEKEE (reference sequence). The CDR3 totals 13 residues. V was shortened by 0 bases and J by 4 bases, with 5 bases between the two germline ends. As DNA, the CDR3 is TGTGCCAGCAGCTTGGGGGTTTACAATGAGCAGTTCTTC. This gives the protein CASSLGVYNEQFF.

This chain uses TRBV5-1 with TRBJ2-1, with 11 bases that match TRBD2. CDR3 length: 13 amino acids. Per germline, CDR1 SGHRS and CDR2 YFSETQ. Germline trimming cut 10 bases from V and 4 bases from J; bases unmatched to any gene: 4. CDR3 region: CASRTSGYNEQFF. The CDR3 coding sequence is TGCGCCTCCCGGACTAGCGGGTACAATGAGCAGTTCTTC.

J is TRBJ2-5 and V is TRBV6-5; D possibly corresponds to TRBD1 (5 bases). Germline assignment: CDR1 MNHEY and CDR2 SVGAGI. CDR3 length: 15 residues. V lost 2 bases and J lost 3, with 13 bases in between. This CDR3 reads CASSYPAGWKETQYF. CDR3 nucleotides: TGTGCCAGCAGTTACCCAGCAGGGTGGAAAGAGACCCAGTACTTC.

The CDR3 region has the DNA TGTGCCAGCAGCTTCCCGGGGACGGATACGCAGTATTTT. This encodes CASSFPGTDTQYF. V and J are TRBV7-2 and TRBJ2-3; possibly TRBD1 or TRBD2 for D (5 bases each). The length of the CDR3 is 13 residues. Trimming left V 3 bases short and J 6 bases short, with 10 bases between. Germline lookup yields CDR1 SGHTA and CDR2 FQGNSA.

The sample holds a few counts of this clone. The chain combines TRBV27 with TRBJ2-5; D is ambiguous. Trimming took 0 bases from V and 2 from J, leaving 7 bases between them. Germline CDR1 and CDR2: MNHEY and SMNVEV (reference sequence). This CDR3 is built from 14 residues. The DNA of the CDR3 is TGTGCCAGCAGTTTATCGAGGCGGCAAGAGACCCAGTACTTC. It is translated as CASSLSRRQETQYF.

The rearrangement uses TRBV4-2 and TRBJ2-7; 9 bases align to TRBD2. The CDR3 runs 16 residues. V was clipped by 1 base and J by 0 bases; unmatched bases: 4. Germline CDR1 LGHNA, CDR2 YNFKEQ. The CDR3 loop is CASSQGTSALSYEQYF. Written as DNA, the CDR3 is TGTGCCAGCAGCCAAGGGACTAGCGCCCTCTCCTACGAGCAGTACTTC.

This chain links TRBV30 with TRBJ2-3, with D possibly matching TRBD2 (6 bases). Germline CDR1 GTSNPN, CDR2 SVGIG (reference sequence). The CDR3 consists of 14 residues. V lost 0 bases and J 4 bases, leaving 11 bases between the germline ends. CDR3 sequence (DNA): TGTGCCTGGAGTGTGGGGGGATCCGCAGATACGCAGTATTTT. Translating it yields CAWSVGGSADTQYF.

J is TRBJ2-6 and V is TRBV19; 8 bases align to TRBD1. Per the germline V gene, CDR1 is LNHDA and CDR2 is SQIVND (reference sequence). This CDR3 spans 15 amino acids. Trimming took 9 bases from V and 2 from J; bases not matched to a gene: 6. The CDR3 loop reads CASGQGSAGANVLTF. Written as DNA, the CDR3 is TGTGCCAGCGGACAGGGTTCTGCTGGGGCCAACGTCCTGACTTTC.

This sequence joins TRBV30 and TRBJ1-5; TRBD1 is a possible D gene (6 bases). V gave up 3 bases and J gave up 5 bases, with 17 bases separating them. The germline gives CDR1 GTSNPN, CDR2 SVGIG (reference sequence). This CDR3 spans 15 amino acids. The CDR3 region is CAWSADRRRDQPQHF. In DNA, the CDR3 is TGTGCCTGGAGCGCTGACAGGAGAAGAGATCAGCCCCAGCATTTT.

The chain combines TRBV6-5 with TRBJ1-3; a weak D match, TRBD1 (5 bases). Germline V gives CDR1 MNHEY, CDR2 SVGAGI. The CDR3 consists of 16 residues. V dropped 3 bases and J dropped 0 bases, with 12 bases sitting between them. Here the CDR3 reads CASSYDGTSSGNTIYF. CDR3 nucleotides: TGTGCCAGCAGTTATGATGGGACCAGCTCTGGAAACACCATATATTTT.

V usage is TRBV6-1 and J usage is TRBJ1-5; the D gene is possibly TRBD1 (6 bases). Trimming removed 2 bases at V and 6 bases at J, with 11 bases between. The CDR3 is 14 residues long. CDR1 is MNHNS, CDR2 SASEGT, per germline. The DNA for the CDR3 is TGTGCCAGCAGTGAATCCGGGGGCCGTCAGCCCCAGCATTTT. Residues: CASSESGGRQPQHF.

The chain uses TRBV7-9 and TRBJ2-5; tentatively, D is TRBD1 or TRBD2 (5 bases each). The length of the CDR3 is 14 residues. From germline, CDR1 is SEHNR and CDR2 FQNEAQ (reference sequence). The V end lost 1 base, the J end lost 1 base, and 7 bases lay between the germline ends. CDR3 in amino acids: CASSLGGPQETQYF. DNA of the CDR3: TGTGCCAGCAGCTTAGGGGGACCCCAAGAGACCCAGTACTTC.

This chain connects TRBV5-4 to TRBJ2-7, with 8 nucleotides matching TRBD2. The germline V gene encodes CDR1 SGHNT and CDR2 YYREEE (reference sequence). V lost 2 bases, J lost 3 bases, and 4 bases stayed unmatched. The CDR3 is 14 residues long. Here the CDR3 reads CASSLGGGFYEQYF. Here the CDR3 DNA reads TGTGCCAGCAGCTTAGGCGGGGGGTTCTACGAGCAGTACTTC.

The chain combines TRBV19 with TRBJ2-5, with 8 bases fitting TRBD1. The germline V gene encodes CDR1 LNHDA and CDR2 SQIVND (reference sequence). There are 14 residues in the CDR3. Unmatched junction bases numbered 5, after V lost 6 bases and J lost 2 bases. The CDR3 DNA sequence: TGTGCCAGTAGAAAGGACAGGGATCAAGAGACCCAGTACTTC. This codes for CASRKDRDQETQYF.

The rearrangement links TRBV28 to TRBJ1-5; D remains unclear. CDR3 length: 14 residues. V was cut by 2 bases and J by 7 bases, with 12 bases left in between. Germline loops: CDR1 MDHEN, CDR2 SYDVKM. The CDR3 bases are TGTGCCAGCAGTTTAGGACCCGCCGGCCAGCCCCAGCATTTT. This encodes CASSLGPAGQPQHF.

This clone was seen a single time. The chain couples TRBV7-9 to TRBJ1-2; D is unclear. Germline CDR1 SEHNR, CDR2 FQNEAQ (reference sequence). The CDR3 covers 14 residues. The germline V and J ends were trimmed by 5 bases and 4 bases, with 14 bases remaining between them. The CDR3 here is CASSPNLDGYGYTF. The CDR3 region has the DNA TGTGCCAGCAGCCCTAATTTGGACGGCTATGGCTACACCTTC.